This T cell receptor (beta chain) was recovered during a study of cytomegalovirus exposure and HLA in healthy donors. On the study more broadly: A preliminary data release comprised 80 million or so unique TCRs obtained from HLA-typed donors.

Points from the study as a whole: DRB1 showed the most TCR associations and HLA-C the fewest in a later analysis, as rates varied by HLA locus. Data from an earlier analysis indicated that most TCR beta V segments were productive either about 90% or about 30% of the time. When presence/absence was analysed, sequencing depth was taken to be roughly uniform across donors.

The V gene end was trimmed by 5 bases and the J gene end by 0 bases; junction bases not matched to a gene: 0. The CDR3 spans 13 residues. Germline-derived CDR1 and CDR2 are ENHRY and SYGVKD. This clone was detected once. The antigen remains unidentified. The PCR had 60 Vbeta and 13 Jbeta primers. Method: immunoSEQ multiplex PCR; TCRdb's copy keeps in-frame clones and lacks some. The sample holds around 180,000 clones, about 80% seen once. The genes are TRBV10-3 and TRBJ1-2; 7 bases map to TRBD1. The sequenced sample was PBMCs. The receptor comes from a middle-aged woman in good health and CMV-seronegative. The CDR3 loop reads CAISQGANYGYTF. The DNA of the CDR3 is TGTGCCATCAGTCAGGGGGCTAACTATGGCTACACCTTC.